One T cell receptor (beta chain) is described in this entry. Its specificity is not known. A J-beta primer mix and a sample-barcoded 5' primer were used in a second PCR of about 7 to 12 cycles. TCRdb recomputed calls from the 5' RACE reads with MiXCR, one row per CDR3 protein. The sample carries approximately 1,000,000 distinct CDR3 sequences, around two fifths recorded once. The data derive from a study of blood T cells in healthy people across ages. CDR3 length: 16 amino acids. CDR1 is SGHTA, CDR2 FQGNSA, per germline. Healthy Caucasian individuals from Russia aged about 6 to 90 served as donors. Findings and caveats of the study: Estimates based on one million T cells were treated as lower bounds. Greater diversity and more naive CD4+ cells were seen in long-lived donors than in aged donors.

The source is a man younger than 35 in good health. Material: blood. The rearrangement joins TRBV7-2 to TRBJ2-1, with D perhaps matching TRBD2 (6 bases). The DNA end favors TRBJ2-7, so the J call may be wrong. CDR3 loop: CASSLERGSSYNEQYF. The CDR3 region has the DNA TGTGCCAGCAGCTTAGAACGGGGGAGCTCCTACAATGAGCAGTACTTC.